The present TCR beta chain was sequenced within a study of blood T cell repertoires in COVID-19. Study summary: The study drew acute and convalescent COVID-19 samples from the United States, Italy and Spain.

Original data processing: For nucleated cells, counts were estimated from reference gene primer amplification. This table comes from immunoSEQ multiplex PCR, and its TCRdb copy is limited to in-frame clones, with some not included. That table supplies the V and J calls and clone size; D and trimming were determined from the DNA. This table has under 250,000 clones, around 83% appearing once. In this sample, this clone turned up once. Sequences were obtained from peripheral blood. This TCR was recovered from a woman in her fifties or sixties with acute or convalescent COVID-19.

The CDR3 DNA reads TGTGCCAGCAGCCAAAGGGACAGCTCCTACAATGAGCAGTTCTTC. Encoded protein: CASSQRDSSYNEQFF. V usage is TRBV4-2 and J usage is TRBJ2-1; 7 positions agree with TRBD1. CDR1 is LGHNA, CDR2 YNFKEQ, per germline. The CDR3 loop spans 15 amino acids. J gave up 0 bases and V 2 bases, and 1 base lay outside the gene matches.